One sample yielded the 24 T cell receptor beta chains listed below, sequenced in a study of response to subunit inactivated influenza vaccine. A single record per CDR3 protein comes from TCRdb applying MiXCR to the RT-PCR reads. The sample yields over 750,000 distinct CDR3 sequences, 21% seen once. Sample: PBMCs from blood, taken 4 to 6 days after vaccination. The receptors here all came from a man aged 50-60 years who received an inactivated influenza vaccine.

This clonotype turned up a few times. This chain uses TRBV5-1 with TRBJ2-1; the D is unclear. The germline CDR1 and CDR2 sequences are SGHRS and YFSETQ. This CDR3 is built from 14 residues. The ends were cut back, 5 bases at V and 1 base at J, with 10 bases in the middle. The CDR3 coding sequence is TGCGCCAGCAGGGCAGAGAGTTCCTACAATGAGCAGTTCTTC. This translates into CASRAESSYNEQFF.

This chain connects TRBV29-1 to TRBJ2-7, with D possibly being TRBD2 (6 bases). V lost 7 bases and J 5 bases, leaving 18 bases between the germline ends. The CDR3 contains 13 residues. Germline-derived CDR1 and CDR2 are SQVTM and ANQGSEA. DNA for the CDR3: TGCAGCGGTCGGTTTTCAGGGAGGAACGAGCAGTACTTC. It yields the protein CSGRFSGRNEQYF.

The rearrangement links TRBV28 to TRBJ2-1; D uncertain. Germline V gives CDR1 MDHEN, CDR2 SYDVKM. The V end lost 6 bases, the J end lost 0 bases, and 15 bases lay between the germline ends. The CDR3 covers 16 residues. Here the CDR3 DNA reads TGTGCCAGCAGCTTCAGTCTCGACTTCTCCTACAATGAGCAGTTCTTC. Encoded protein: CASSFSLDFSYNEQFF.

The rearrangement links TRBV15 to TRBJ1-4, with 7 bases identical to TRBD1. The ends lost 6 bases at V and 8 bases at J; junction bases unmatched: 9. Germline CDR1 reads LNHNV; CDR2 reads YYDKDF (reference sequence). The length of the CDR3 is 14 residues. This CDR3 reads CATSIDRAGEKLFF. CDR3 in DNA: TGTGCCACCAGTATCGACAGGGCCGGGGAAAAACTGTTTTTT.

The gene calls are TRBV4-3 and TRBJ2-3; TRBD1 matches at 7 bases. The J segment lost 10 bases and the V segment lost 0 bases, leaving 4 bases of the junction unmatched. Germline assignment: CDR1 LGHNA and CDR2 YSLEER. This CDR3 spans 13 amino acids. The CDR3 loop is CASSQEQGSPQYF. CDR3 DNA sequence: TGCGCCAGCAGCCAAGAACAGGGGTCTCCGCAGTATTTT.

The V call is TRBV20-1, the J call TRBJ2-3, with D perhaps TRBD1 or TRBD2 (5 bases each). This CDR3 contains 15 residues. Germline V gene sequence: CDR1 DFQATT, CDR2 SNEGSKA (reference sequence). V lost 6 bases, J lost 1 base, and 17 bases lay in between. The CDR3 DNA follows: TGCAGTGCAGGGTCCGGGACCTTTGGCACAGATACGCAGTATTTT. Residues: CSAGSGTFGTDTQYF.

J is TRBJ2-7 and V is TRBV6-5; TRBD2 matches at 7 bases. The J segment lost 2 bases and the V segment lost 0 bases, leaving 7 bases of the junction unmatched. This CDR3 contains 16 residues. The germline V gene encodes CDR1 MNHEY and CDR2 SVGAGI. CDR3 sequence: CASSYSPGGAPYEQYF. The CDR3 DNA is TGTGCCAGCAGTTACTCACCGGGGGGAGCGCCCTACGAGCAGTACTTC.

V gene TRBV29-1 combines with J gene TRBJ2-2, with 12 positions matching TRBD1. The CDR3 runs to 18 residues. CDR1 and CDR2 (germline): SQVTM, ANQGSEA. The trim removed 1 base at V and 3 bases at J, leaving 9 bases unmatched. The CDR3 region is CSVEVSGTGGADTGELFF. The CDR3 DNA sequence: TGCAGCGTTGAAGTTTCCGGGACAGGGGGCGCCGACACCGGGGAGCTGTTTTTT.

This sequence joins TRBV20-1 and TRBJ1-6, with TRBD1 identical over 7 bases. The CDR3 contains 16 residues. Germline assignment: CDR1 DFQATT and CDR2 SNEGSKA (reference sequence). J gave up 10 bases and V 4 bases, and 16 bases lay outside the gene matches. DNA of the CDR3: TGCAGTGCTACCGACCCCAACAGGGGTCAAGGATCACCCCTCCACTTT. Amino acids: CSATDPNRGQGSPLHF.

This clonotype was counted only a few times. The chain joins TRBV7-8 to TRBJ2-7; no firm D call. This CDR3 is built from 14 residues. The germline gives CDR1 SGHVS, CDR2 FQNEAQ. The V gene lost 2 bases and the J gene lost 0 bases, with 8 bases spanning the gap. In DNA form, the CDR3 reads TGTGCCAGCAGCTTAAGGGAAACCTCCTACGAGCAGTACTTC. Translation gives CASSLRETSYEQYF.

V gene TRBV3-1 combines with J gene TRBJ2-3; possible D gene TRBD2, 5 bases. This CDR3 has 16 residues. Germline V CDR1 and CDR2: LGHDT, YNNKEL (reference sequence). Trimming left V 0 bases short and J 2 bases short, with 12 bases between. The CDR3 here is CASSQDFRDFTDTQYF. In DNA form, the CDR3 reads TGTGCCAGCAGCCAAGATTTCCGGGATTTCACAGATACGCAGTATTTT.

There are a few counts of this clonotype. The gene calls are TRBV6-1 and TRBJ1-1; the match to TRBD1 covers 8 bases. CDR3 length: 15 residues. Germline V CDR1 and CDR2: MNHNS, SASEGT. With 8 bases clipped from V and 1 base from J, the junction kept 9 bases outside the gene matches. CDR3 coding DNA: TGTGCCAGCCTTATTGGACAGGGACCGAACACTGAAGCTTTCTTT. It encodes CASLIGQGPNTEAFF.

This clonotype has only a few counts. CDR3 bases: TGCGCCAGCAGTAAGGGGGCTGCGACCCCCTACGAGCAGTACTTC. It codes for CASSKGAATPYEQYF. The rearrangement links TRBV5-1 to TRBJ2-7; 7 bases map to TRBD1. This CDR3 is 15 amino acids long. Looked up from germline, CDR1 is SGHRS and CDR2 is YFSETQ. Trimming removed 5 bases from V and 2 bases from J; junction bases left unmatched: 10.

The J gene is TRBJ2-1, the V gene TRBV24-1; no clear D. The CDR3 totals 14 residues. Trimming removed 5 bases at V and 9 bases at J, with 16 bases between. Looked up from germline, CDR1 is KGHDR and CDR2 is SFDVKD. This CDR3 reads CATSALDLGGEQFF. Here the CDR3 DNA reads TGTGCCACCAGTGCCCTCGACCTGGGTGGTGAGCAGTTCTTC.

This clonotype has a handful of counts. The chain employs TRBV10-3 and TRBJ2-5; TRBD1 aligns across 10 bases. The CDR3 has 13 residues. CDR1 and CDR2 from the germline V gene are ENHRY and SYGVKD. Trimming at V came to 6 bases and at J to 5 bases, leaving 3 bases not matched to a gene. This CDR3 is CAIRGTGDETQYF. Written as DNA, the CDR3 is TGTGCCATCAGGGGGACAGGGGACGAGACCCAGTACTTC.

This clonotype has a count of ten or more. The V gene is TRBV24-1, the J gene TRBJ2-2; D is unresolved. Germline-derived CDR1 and CDR2 are KGHDR and SFDVKD. This CDR3 contains 14 residues. V lost 7 bases and J 0 bases, leaving 8 bases between the germline ends. In DNA form, the CDR3 reads TGTGCCACCAGCCCCATCACGAACACCGGGGAGCTGTTTTTT. Translating it yields CATSPITNTGELFF.

The chain recombines TRBV20-1 with TRBJ2-6; 12 bases agree with TRBD1. CDR3 size: 19 residues. Germline V gives CDR1 DFQATT, CDR2 SNEGSKA (reference sequence). Unmatched junction bases numbered 9, after V lost 3 bases and J lost 0 bases. The CDR3 is CSASFGTGGGASGANVLTF. DNA for the CDR3: TGCAGTGCTAGTTTTGGGACAGGGGGCGGGGCCTCTGGGGCCAACGTCCTGACTTTC.

The chain recombines TRBV4-2 with TRBJ2-7; D is unresolved. The CDR3 has 14 amino acids. Per germline, CDR1 LGHNA and CDR2 YNFKEQ. With 1 base removed from V and 6 bases from J, the gap between germline ends came to 13 bases. CDR3 residues: CASSQGQNDPEQYF. Written as DNA, the CDR3 is TGTGCCAGCAGCCAAGGTCAAAACGATCCCGAGCAGTACTTC.

The chain joins TRBV15 to TRBJ1-1; the D gene is possibly TRBD1 (6 bases). V lost 6 bases to trimming and J lost 5 bases, with 16 bases between them. CDR3 length equals 14 residues. CDR1 is LNHNV, CDR2 YYDKDF, per germline (reference sequence). The CDR3 loop reads CATSQDQGSTEAFF. CDR3 DNA sequence: TGTGCCACCAGTCAGGATCAGGGGTCAACTGAAGCTTTCTTT.

This clonotype was seen ten or more times. V is TRBV29-1 and J is TRBJ2-1; TRBD2 aligns across 14 bases. J gave up 4 bases and V 6 bases, and 5 bases lay outside the gene matches. This CDR3 region has 15 residues. Per germline, CDR1 SQVTM and CDR2 ANQGSEA. DNA of the CDR3: TGCAGCGTGACTAGCGGGAGGGCGGGATACAATGAGCAGTTCTTC. This codes for CSVTSGRAGYNEQFF.

The rearrangement uses TRBV20-1 and TRBJ2-3; D is unresolved. Germline V gene sequence: CDR1 DFQATT, CDR2 SNEGSKA (reference sequence). The CDR3 extends over 15 amino acids. V dropped 2 bases and J dropped 0 bases, with 12 bases sitting between them. The CDR3 DNA is TGCAGTGCTAGAAAGGCGTCTTCTAGCACAGATACGCAGTATTTT. The encoded protein is CSARKASSSTDTQYF.

The J gene is TRBJ2-7, the V gene TRBV20-1, with 8 bases identical to TRBD1. The CDR3 is made up of 15 amino acids. With V trimmed by 6 bases and J by 5 bases, 15 bases remained unmatched. Germline CDR1 reads DFQATT; CDR2 reads SNEGSKA (reference sequence). CDR3 bases: TGCAGTGCCGGGGGCAGGACAGGGAATATCCACGAGCAGTACTTC. Translation gives CSAGGRTGNIHEQYF.

The chain has TRBV4-1 and TRBJ2-2; D gene unclear. This CDR3 is 13 amino acids long. Per the germline V gene, CDR1 is MGHRA and CDR2 is YSYEKL. Trimming left V 2 bases short and J 5 bases short, with 6 bases between. The CDR3 region is CASSQISTGELFF. CDR3 in DNA: TGCGCCAGCAGCCAAATCTCTACCGGGGAGCTGTTTTTT.

The rearrangement uses TRBV20-1 and TRBJ2-1; 11 nucleotides align to TRBD2. The CDR3 runs to 15 residues. Germline lookup yields CDR1 DFQATT and CDR2 SNEGSKA (reference sequence). V shed 3 bases, J shed 4 bases, and the junction held 5 bases outside the gene matches. CDR3 in DNA: TGCAGTGCTAGGACCGGGACTAGCGGATACAATGAGCAGTTCTTC. This encodes CSARTGTSGYNEQFF.